The rows below give T cell receptor beta chains drawn from one sample of a study of blood T cell repertoires in COVID-19. TCRdb's table, derived via immunoSEQ multiplex PCR, lists solely in-frame clones and lacks some. The sample consists of around 200,000 clones, more than 80% of them appearing once. Source material: peripheral blood. The receptor source for this set is a human donor in a cohort sampled during active COVID-19. The CDR3 runs from the conserved cysteine through the conserved F or W. D genes are given only for firm matches. The size field is filled for only some rows; it gives once, few, many or a size class.

.	TRBV5-6	TRBJ2-4	.	TGTGCCAGCAGCCATCTACAGGGGGGGACCAAAAACATTCAGTACTTC	CASSHLQGGTKNIQYF
.	TRBV6-5	TRBJ1-2	.	TGTGCCAGCCCCCCTCACGGGGGCTATGGCTACACCTTC	CASPPHGGYGYTF
TRBD1	TRBV25-1	TRBJ1-6	.	TGTGCCAGCAGCGGGACAGTGGGTTCACCCCTCCACTTT	CASSGTVGSPLHF
TRBD1	TRBV7-8	TRBJ2-7	.	TGTGCCAGCAGCTTAGAAGAGACAGGGGGCCTCGAGCAGTACTTC	CASSLEETGGLEQYF
.	TRBV14	TRBJ1-2	.	TGTGCCAGCAGCCAAATTGGAGGAAACTATGGCTACACCTTC	CASSQIGGNYGYTF
TRBD1	TRBV27	TRBJ1-1	.	TGTGCCAGCAGTTTCAGACAGGGGTGGTCTGAAGCTTTCTTT	CASSFRQGWSEAFF
.	TRBV9	TRBJ2-1	once	TGTGCCAGCAGCGTAGTCGGCCAAGAGGGCTACAATGAGCAGTTCTTC	CASSVVGQEGYNEQFF
.	TRBV11-2	TRBJ1-3	.	TGTGCCAGCAGCCTAACCGTCCTTAACTCTGGAAACACCATATATTTT	CASSLTVLNSGNTIYF
TRBD1	TRBV19	TRBJ1-2	.	TGTGCCAGTAGCCCGGGACAGGCCTATGGCTACACCTTC	CASSPGQAYGYTF
TRBD1	TRBV29-1	TRBJ2-7	.	TGCAGCGCCACAGGGGGCACCTTATACGAGCAGTACTTC	CSATGGTLYEQYF
.	TRBV7-9	TRBJ1-3	.	TGTGCCAGCACCGGCAGCTCTGGAAACACCATATATTTT	CASTGSSGNTIYF
TRBD1	TRBV11-3	TRBJ2-7	.	TGTGCCAGCAGCTTATGGTGGGACAGGTTCTACGAGCAGTACTTC	CASSLWWDRFYEQYF
.	TRBV30	TRBJ2-7	few	TGTGCCTGGCAGGGAACAGAGAAGCCCTACGAGCAGTACTTC	CAWQGTEKPYEQYF
TRBD1	TRBV3-1/TRBV3-2	TRBJ2-1	.	TGTGCCAGCAGCCAAACTTGGACAGGGGGAGCTTTGAATGAGCAGTTCTTC	CASSQTWTGGALNEQFF
TRBD1	TRBV7-9	TRBJ1-1	.	TGTGCCAGCAGCCAGTCCCGGGCGACAGGGTTCCCCACTGAAGCTTTCTTT	CASSQSRATGFPTEAFF
.	TRBV25-1	TRBJ1-1	.	TGTGCCAGCAGTGAATATCGGGGGACGGACACTGAAGCTTTCTTT	CASSEYRGTDTEAFF
TRBD1	TRBV27	TRBJ2-2	.	TGTGCCAGCAGTTCCCGGACAGGGTTAAACACCGGGGAGCTGTTTTTT	CASSSRTGLNTGELFF
.	TRBV3-1/TRBV3-2	TRBJ2-7	.	TGTGCCAGCAGCCAAGATATAATTGCCCGGTCCAAGGAGCAGTACTTC	CASSQDIIARSKEQYF
.	TRBV10-3	TRBJ1-2	.	TGTGCCATCAGTGACCCAGGACATAAAGCTAACTATGGCTACACCTTC	CAISDPGHKANYGYTF
TRBD1	TRBV2	TRBJ2-1	.	TGTGCCCTACCGGGACAGGGGTCGTCTGAGCAGTTCTTC	CALPGQGSSEQFF
.	TRBV27	TRBJ2-5	.	TGTGCCAGCAGTTTTTTAGTTCCCCCACAAGAGACCCAGTACTTC	CASSFLVPPQETQYF
TRBD1	TRBV10-3	TRBJ2-3	.	TGTGCCATCAGCGGACAGGGTTCCACAGATACGCAGTATTTT	CAISGQGSTDTQYF
.	TRBV11-2	TRBJ1-1	once	TGTGCCAGCAGCTTACCCTCTAGACGGGACACTGAAGCTTTCTTT	CASSLPSRRDTEAFF
TRBD1	TRBV14	TRBJ1-6	.	TGTGCCAGCAGCCAAGTGGGACAGCTTTCACCCCTCCACTTT	CASSQVGQLSPLHF
TRBD1	TRBV4-1	TRBJ1-1	.	TGCGCCAGCAGCCAAGAAACAGGACAGGGAGGAATGGCTTTCTTT	CASSQETGQGGMAFF
.	TRBV4-1	TRBJ1-5	.	TGCGCCAGCAGCCCCCCTCATGAGGTAAGCAATCAGCCCCAGCATTTT	CASSPPHEVSNQPQHF
.	TRBV5-5	TRBJ2-2	.	TGTGCCAGCAGCTTGACAGGGCTGGACACCGGGGAGCTGTTTTTT	CASSLTGLDTGELFF
.	TRBV14	TRBJ2-7	.	TGTGCCAGCAGCCAAGCGACACACACTAGCTTCAAGCAGTACTTC	CASSQATHTSFKQYF
.	TRBV10-3	TRBJ2-2	.	TGTGCCATCAGTTTGAGCGGCAAGAACACCGGGGAGCTGTTTTTT	CAISLSGKNTGELFF
.	TRBV7-6	TRBJ2-2	few	TGTGCCAGCAGCTTAGCAGTGGGGCCGAAGACCGGGGAGCTGTTTTTT	CASSLAVGPKTGELFF
.	TRBV18	TRBJ2-1	.	TGTGCCAGCTCACCGGTGGGCCTAAGCTCCTACAATGAGCAGTTCTTC	CASSPVGLSSYNEQFF
TRBD1	TRBV9	TRBJ2-7	few	TGTGCCAGCAGCAAGTCCGGGACAGGGGGCGAGCAGTACTTC	CASSKSGTGGEQYF
.	TRBV6-4	TRBJ2-7	.	TGTGCCAGCAGTGACTCACAGGTTTCCCACGAGCAGTACTTC	CASSDSQVSHEQYF
.	TRBV7-3	TRBJ2-2	.	TGTGCCAGCAGCCATATACAGGACCCGCCCGGGGAGCTGTTTTTT	CASSHIQDPPGELFF
TRBD1	TRBV6-5	TRBJ2-5	.	TGTGCCAGCAGCTCCCTAACAGGGGGCGGTGAGACCCAGTACTTC	CASSSLTGGGETQYF
.	TRBV18	TRBJ1-2	.	TGTGCCAGCTCTACCGCGGCAGGGCTTGGCTACACCTTC	CASSTAAGLGYTF
.	TRBV14	TRBJ2-7	.	TGTGCCAGCAGCCAAGATCAAGGCTCCGGGAACTCCTACGAGCAGTACTTC	CASSQDQGSGNSYEQYF
.	TRBV5-1	TRBJ2-7	.	TGCGCCAGCAGCTCTAAGGGGTTCGAGCAGTACTTC	CASSSKGFEQYF
TRBD1	TRBV30	TRBJ2-7	.	TGTGCCTGGAGTGGATGGGACAGGGGTTACGAGCAGTACTTC	CAWSGWDRGYEQYF
.	TRBV19	TRBJ1-1	.	TGTGCCAGTAGGGAGACGAACACTGAAGCTTTCTTT	CASRETNTEAFF
.	TRBV5-6	TRBJ2-7	.	TGTGCCAGCAGCTTGGGCCGCAGGGGATGGATCTACGAGCAGTACTTC	CASSLGRRGWIYEQYF
.	TRBV5-1	TRBJ2-3	.	TGCGCCAGCAGCTTGGTGAGGGTCGGGTGGGACACAGATACGCAGTATTTT	CASSLVRVGWDTDTQYF
TRBD1	TRBV19	TRBJ1-4	.	TGTGCCAGTACCTCGGACAGGGGTGCAACTAATGAAAAACTGTTTTTT	CASTSDRGATNEKLFF
TRBD2	TRBV20-1	TRBJ2-5	.	TGCAGTGCTAGTTTCCCTAGCGGGGGGCAAGAGACCCAGTACTTC	CSASFPSGGQETQYF
TRBD1	TRBV5-1	TRBJ1-2	once	TGCGCCAGCAGCTTCAGACAGGGGGCGACCTATGGCTACACCTTC	CASSFRQGATYGYTF
.	TRBV30	TRBJ2-3	.	TGTGCCTGGAGCCGGGATAGGGACACAGATACGCAGTATTTT	CAWSRDRDTDTQYF
.	TRBV3-1/TRBV3-2	TRBJ2-7	.	TGTGCCAGCAGCCAGGCCGGGACATTCTACGAGCAGTACTTC	CASSQAGTFYEQYF
.	TRBV6-5	TRBJ1-6	.	TGTGCCAGCGGGCGCGATAATTCACCCCTCCACTTT	CASGRDNSPLHF
.	TRBV30	TRBJ2-3	.	TGTGCCTGGAGTACGGCAGGGCCCACAGATACGCAGTATTTT	CAWSTAGPTDTQYF
.	TRBV19	TRBJ2-1	.	TGTGCCAGTAGTATAGCCGTGTCCTACAATGAGCAGTTCTTC	CASSIAVSYNEQFF
.	TRBV20-1	TRBJ2-6	.	TGCAGTGCTAGTAGCAGGCGATCTGGGGCCAACGTCCTGACTTTC	CSASSRRSGANVLTF
TRBD1	TRBV6-5	TRBJ2-3	.	TGTGCCAGCAGCTCAGGGGGCCCTAGCACAGATACGCAGTATTTT	CASSSGGPSTDTQYF
TRBD1	TRBV10-3	TRBJ2-1	.	TGTGCCATACGACCCACCGGGACAGGGGGTAGCGGTGAGCAGTTCTTC	CAIRPTGTGGSGEQFF
.	TRBV7-9	TRBJ1-2	.	TGTGCCAGCAGCTGGACGGGATCGGCCTATGGCTACACCTTC	CASSWTGSAYGYTF
.	TRBV2	TRBJ1-6	few	TGTGCCAGCATCCCGAACGGGATCTATAATTCACCCCTCCACTTT	CASIPNGIYNSPLHF